The 29 T cell receptor beta chains presented below share a single source sample, sequenced in a study of preoperative IRX-2 immunotherapy in early breast cancer. Documented treatment: preoperative locoregional IRX-2 cytokine immunotherapy. Assay: immunoSEQ multiplex PCR; the TCRdb copy retains only in-frame clones and omits some. The data hold about 89,000 clones, with roughly 90% observed a single time. The sample in question was tumor tissue, obtained after IRX-2 immunotherapy. These receptors all stem from a human donor with breast cancer.

Written as DNA, the CDR3 is TGTGCCACCAGGGGAAGAGGGGATAATGAAAAACTGTTTTTT. Translation gives CATRGRGDNEKLFF. This rearrangement joins TRBV15 to TRBJ1-4; maybe TRBD1 (5 bases). Trimming took off 6 bases at V and 4 bases at J, with 12 bases between the two ends. CDR1 and CDR2 (germline): LNHNV, YYDKDF (reference sequence). The CDR3 has 14 amino acids.

This clone was recorded once. The gene calls are TRBV19 and TRBJ1-5; a possible D gene is TRBD1 (5 bases). Germline CDR1 and CDR2: LNHDA and SQIVND (reference sequence). This CDR3 has 15 amino acids. V lost 7 bases and J lost 3, with 16 bases in between. The CDR3 coding sequence is TGTGCCAGTAACCCGGGGCAGGGAGTCAATCAGCCCCAGCATTTT. Protein product: CASNPGQGVNQPQHF.

The chain has TRBV12-5 and TRBJ2-7; TRBD1 matches 7 bases. Germline V gene lookup returns CDR1 LGHNT and CDR2 FRNRAP. The CDR3 consists of 13 residues. The J segment lost 6 bases and the V segment lost 1 base, leaving 3 bases of the junction unmatched. CDR3 in DNA: TGTGCTAGTGGTTTGGGACAGGGACCCGAGCAGTACTTC. This translates into CASGLGQGPEQYF.

The chain combines TRBV28 with TRBJ2-5; 9 nucleotides align to TRBD1. V was pared by 3 bases and J by 4 bases, with 6 bases of the junction left unmatched. Germline values: CDR1 MDHEN, CDR2 SYDVKM. The CDR3 length is 15 residues. CDR3 amino acids: CASSLGQGLRETQYF. The CDR3 DNA follows: TGTGCCAGCAGTTTGGGACAGGGACTAAGAGAGACCCAGTACTTC.

This CDR3 reads CASTPLGSNTEAFF. The CDR3 DNA reads as TGTGCCAGCACCCCGTTGGGCTCGAACACTGAAGCTTTCTTT. The chain is built from TRBV28 and TRBJ1-1; D not certain. With 7 bases removed from V and 1 base from J, the gap between germline ends came to 13 bases. The CDR3 is 14 residues long. The germline V gene has CDR1 MDHEN and CDR2 SYDVKM.

The chain carries TRBV19 and TRBJ2-1, with D possibly matching TRBD1 (5 bases). Trimming removed 7 bases at V and 4 bases at J, with 8 bases between. Germline CDR1 and CDR2: LNHDA and SQIVND (reference sequence). CDR3 length: 12 amino acids. For the CDR3, the DNA is TGTGCCAGTACAGGGCCATACAATGAGCAGTTCTTC. It yields the protein CASTGPYNEQFF.

J is TRBJ2-1 and V is TRBV30; D gene uncertain. From germline, CDR1 is GTSNPN and CDR2 SVGIG (reference sequence). V dropped 3 bases and J dropped 0 bases, with 9 bases sitting between them. The CDR3 extends over 14 amino acids. CDR3 DNA: TGTGCCTGGAGAGGGCCTAGCTCCTACAATGAGCAGTTCTTC. It yields the protein CAWRGPSSYNEQFF.

V is TRBV6-7 and J is TRBJ2-3; D unclear. TRBV6-7 carries the ORF label, with uncertain function. Trimming shortened V by 6 bases and J by 2 bases, and 9 bases separated the two germline ends. The CDR3 totals 13 residues. The CDR3 region has the DNA TGTGCCAGCAGCCGAGAGTACACAGATACGCAGTATTTT. It codes for CASSREYTDTQYF.

The gene calls are TRBV6-7 and TRBJ2-2, with a tentative D call TRBD2 (6 bases). TRBV6-7 is an ORF for which the function is uncertain. The CDR3 sequence is 14 residues long. V shed 8 bases and J shed 0 bases, with 10 bases lying between them. In DNA, the CDR3 is TGTGCCAGCCGCTTAGCGGCGAACACCGGGGAGCTGTTTTTT. This gives the protein CASRLAANTGELFF.

In this sample, this clone turned up once. The chain employs TRBV28 and TRBJ1-4; D is undetermined. V lost 1 base and J 0 bases, leaving 6 bases between the germline ends. CDR3 length equals 15 residues. Germline CDR1 MDHEN, CDR2 SYDVKM. Here the CDR3 DNA reads TGTGCCAGCAGTTTATCGAAAGCAACTAATGAAAAACTGTTTTTT. This gives the protein CASSLSKATNEKLFF.

This clone was counted only a few times. This rearrangement joins TRBV11-3 to TRBJ2-4; tentative D call: TRBD1 (9 bases). Germline loops: CDR1 SGHNT, CDR2 YENEEA. Trimming pared 3 bases from V and 9 bases from J, leaving 15 bases between. The CDR3 consists of 14 residues. The CDR3 DNA reads as TGTGCCAGCAGCTTGGACAGGGGACTAGGCATTCAGTACTTC. Translating gives CASSLDRGLGIQYF.

V and J are TRBV6-8 and TRBJ2-7; TRBD1 matches at 9 bases. The CDR3 sequence is 15 residues long. V dropped 9 bases and J dropped 1; count of bases not matched to a gene: 10. CDR1 and CDR2 (germline): MNHGY, SAAAGT. The CDR3 sequence: CASIQGALYSYEQYF. CDR3 in DNA: TGTGCCAGTATACAGGGGGCGCTTTATTCCTACGAGCAGTACTTC.

The chain joins TRBV10-3 to TRBJ1-5; perhaps TRBD1 as D (5 bases). The CDR3 is made up of 14 amino acids. Germline CDR1 reads ENHRY; CDR2 reads SYGVKD. Between the trimmed V and J ends, which lost 0 bases and 6 bases, there was a span of 9 bases. The CDR3 loop is CAISESGGAQPQHF. The DNA of the CDR3 is TGTGCCATCAGTGAGTCGGGAGGGGCTCAGCCCCAGCATTTT.

The chain recombines TRBV30 with TRBJ2-7; 9 bases agree with TRBD2. The CDR3 spans 14 residues. V gave up 0 bases and J gave up 5 bases; unmatched junction bases: 5. Germline CDR1 is GTSNPN and CDR2 is SVGIG (reference sequence). CDR3 residues: CAWSVTSGLDEQYF. The CDR3 DNA reads as TGTGCCTGGAGTGTAACTAGCGGGCTGGACGAGCAGTACTTC.

The CDR3 loop is CASSSPRSFRGTEAFF. The CDR3 nucleotides read TGTGCCAGCAGTTCTCCCCGAAGTTTCCGGGGAACTGAAGCTTTCTTT. The rearrangement joins TRBV28 to TRBJ1-1; no firm D call. The germline CDR1 and CDR2 sequences are MDHEN and SYDVKM. The length of the CDR3 is 16 residues. Trimming took off 4 bases at V and 5 bases at J, with 20 bases between the two ends.

The genes are TRBV29-1 and TRBJ2-3; TRBD1 matches 8 bases. The germline gives CDR1 SQVTM, CDR2 ANQGSEA. The CDR3 is 13 residues long. The J segment lost 1 base and the V segment lost 3 bases, leaving 0 bases of the junction unmatched. The DNA of the CDR3 is TGCAGCGTTGAGACAGGGGGCACAGATACGCAGTATTTT. Protein: CSVETGGTDTQYF.

This chain uses TRBV6-8 with TRBJ1-6; D gene uncertain. Germline V gives CDR1 MNHGY, CDR2 SAAAGT. Trimming took off 7 bases at V and 5 bases at J, with 15 bases between the two ends. The CDR3 spans 15 residues. The CDR3 sequence is CASIGTVSDNSPLHF. The DNA of the CDR3 is TGTGCCAGCATAGGCACGGTGTCGGATAATTCACCCCTCCACTTT.

This CDR3 reads CASSESGTFASKEKLFF. CDR3 bases: TGCGCCAGCAGTGAGTCCGGGACATTCGCCAGCAAAGAAAAACTGTTTTTT. The J gene is TRBJ1-4, the V gene TRBV10-2, with D perhaps TRBD1 (6 bases). Trimming shortened V by 0 bases and J by 8 bases, and 19 bases separated the two germline ends. The CDR3 length is 17 residues. Germline loops: CDR1 WSHSY, CDR2 SAAADI.

The chain carries TRBV6-8 and TRBJ2-3; either TRBD1 or TRBD2 may supply D (5 bases each). The V gene's germline CDR1 is MNHGY and CDR2 SAAAGT. V lost 4 bases and J lost 0, with 14 bases in between. This CDR3 spans 16 amino acids. CDR3 region: CASSSYGTPSTDTQYF. Written as DNA, the CDR3 is TGTGCCAGCAGTTCCTACGGGACCCCCAGCACAGATACGCAGTATTTT.

Comment on this clone: No DNA is shown, since the ends of the CDR3 on it are uncertain; the CDR3 is the one TCRdb lists. The rearrangement links TRBV6-8 to TRBJ1-1; the DNA was not used to check the table's D call, TRBD1. Germline CDR1 reads MNHGY; CDR2 reads SAAAGT. Both ends counted, the CDR3 spans 15 residues. The CDR3 here is CASSSSTGGNTEAFF.

CDR3 loop: CASSPNRELFF. The DNA for the CDR3 is TGTGCCAGCAGTCCGAACCGGGAGCTGTTTTTT. J is TRBJ2-2 and V is TRBV6-4; D remains unclear. The germline V gene encodes CDR1 MRHNA and CDR2 SNTAGT. Deletions cut 5 bases from V and 9 bases from J, with 7 bases between. This CDR3 region has 11 residues.

On this clone: At one boundary the junction diverges from the germline segment, which might be a read error. The chain has TRBV27 and TRBJ1-2; 9 bases match TRBD1. In germline, CDR1 is MNHEY, CDR2 SMNVEV (reference sequence). The length of the CDR3 is 16 residues. The CDR3 sequence: CATSGSTGGTLYGYTF. Written as DNA, the CDR3 is TGTGCCACCAGTGGCTCGACAGGGGGAACACTGTATGGCTACACCTTC.

The count of this clone is one. The J gene is TRBJ1-2, the V gene TRBV5-1; D might be TRBD1 (5 bases). V dropped 5 bases and J dropped 0 bases, with 11 bases sitting between them. The CDR3 covers 14 residues. CDR1 is SGHRS, CDR2 YFSETQ, per germline. The CDR3 nucleotides read TGCGCCAGCAGGATGACAGAAGCTAACTATGGCTACACCTTC. This translates into CASRMTEANYGYTF. The entire variable domain, with the rest obtained from reference TRBV5-1 and TRBJ1-2, is as follows: KAGVTQTPRYLIKTRGQQVTLSCSPISGHRSVSWYQQTPGQGLQFLFEYFSETQRNKGNFPGRFSGRQFSNSRSEMNVSTLELGDSALYLCASRMTEANYGYTFGSGTRLTVV.

The rearrangement joins TRBV18 to TRBJ1-2, with 8 bases lining up with TRBD1. The ends lost 3 bases at V and 4 bases at J; junction bases unmatched: 7. The germline gives CDR1 KGHSH, CDR2 LQKENI. The CDR3 consists of 15 residues. This CDR3 is CASSPTGQGVYGYTF. The CDR3 nucleotides are TGTGCCAGCTCACCTACTGGACAGGGAGTCTATGGCTACACCTTC.

Only one count was recorded for this clone. The gene calls are TRBV7-8 and TRBJ2-6; no definite D call. V was clipped by 4 bases and J by 2 bases, with 18 bases between them. The CDR3 has 18 amino acids. In germline, CDR1 is SGHVS, CDR2 FQNEAQ. For the CDR3, the DNA is TGTGCCAGCAGCTATGGACGGTGGCAGTACGCTGGGGCCAACGTCCTGACTTTC. Translating gives CASSYGRWQYAGANVLTF.

CDR3 sequence reads: CASSTGLFFRTGNTEAFF. CDR3 sequence (DNA): TGTGCCAGTAGTACGGGGCTCTTCTTCCGGACAGGGAACACTGAAGCTTTCTTT. This rearrangement joins TRBV19 to TRBJ1-1, with TRBD1 matching 7 bases. J was trimmed by 1 base and V by 4 bases; bases with no gene match: 15. CDR1 LNHDA and CDR2 SQIVND come from the germline V gene (reference sequence). This CDR3 spans 18 amino acids.

The rearrangement links TRBV19 to TRBJ2-5; 14 bases are a match to TRBD2. The CDR3 extends over 16 amino acids. V gave up 5 bases and J gave up 5 bases; unmatched junction bases: 7. Germline-derived CDR1 and CDR2 are LNHDA and SQIVND (reference sequence). The CDR3 nucleotides read TGTGCCAGTAGTGCAGGGACTAGCGGGAGACGCGAGACCCAGTACTTC. It encodes CASSAGTSGRRETQYF.

This chain joins TRBV5-1 and TRBJ2-7; D not certain. Looked up from germline, CDR1 is SGHRS and CDR2 is YFSETQ. Deletions cut 2 bases from V and 4 bases from J, with 13 bases between. CDR3 length: 14 residues. The CDR3 nucleotides read TGCGCCAGCAGCTTCGACCAGAAAATTTACGAGCAGTACTTC. Its translation is CASSFDQKIYEQYF.

The V and J genes are TRBV19 and TRBJ2-5; no clear D. This CDR3 has 11 residues. The germline V gene encodes CDR1 LNHDA and CDR2 SQIVND (reference sequence). The V gene lost 8 bases and the J gene lost 2 bases, with 6 bases spanning the gap. CDR3 in amino acids: CASPSQETQYF. CDR3 coding DNA: TGTGCCAGTCCTTCACAAGAGACCCAGTACTTC.